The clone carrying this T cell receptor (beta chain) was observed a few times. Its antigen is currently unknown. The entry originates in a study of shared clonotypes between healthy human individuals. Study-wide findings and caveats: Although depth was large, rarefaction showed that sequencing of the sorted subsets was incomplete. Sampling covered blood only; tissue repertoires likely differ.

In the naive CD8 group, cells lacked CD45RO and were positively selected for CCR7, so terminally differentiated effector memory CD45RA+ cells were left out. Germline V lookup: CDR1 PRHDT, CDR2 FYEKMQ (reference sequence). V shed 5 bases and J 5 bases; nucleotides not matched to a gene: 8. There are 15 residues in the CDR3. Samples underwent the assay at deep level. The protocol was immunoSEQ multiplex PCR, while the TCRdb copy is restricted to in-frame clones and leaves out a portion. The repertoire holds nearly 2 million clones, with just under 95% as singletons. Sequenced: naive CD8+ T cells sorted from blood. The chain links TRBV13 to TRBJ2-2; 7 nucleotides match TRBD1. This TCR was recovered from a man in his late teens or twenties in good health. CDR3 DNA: TGTGCCAGCAGCGCCAGGGGGTCCATGACCGGGGAGCTGTTTTTT. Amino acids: CASSARGSMTGELFF. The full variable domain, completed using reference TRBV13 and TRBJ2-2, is AAGVIQSPRHLIKEKRETATLKCYPIPRHDTVYWYQQGPGQDPQFLISFYEKMQSDKGSIPDRFSAQQFSDYHSELNMSSLELGDSALYFCASSARGSMTGELFFGEGSRLTVL.